This T cell receptor (beta chain) was identified in a study of response to subunit inactivated influenza vaccine. Study-level results: Authors suggested each seasonal influenza vaccination recruits few new T cells.

TCRdb re-analysed the RT-PCR reads in MiXCR, keeping a single row per CDR3 protein. The data show a few hundred thousand distinct CDR3 sequences, with roughly a fifth seen just once and about a tenth held by the top ten. In the case of this clonotype: The antigen is unknown.

CDR1 KGHSH and CDR2 LQKENI come from the germline V gene. This CDR3 spans 14 amino acids. V dropped 5 bases and J dropped 7; count of bases not matched to a gene: 9. The chain carries TRBV18 and TRBJ1-1, with 8 nucleotides matching TRBD1. The source material was PBMCs from blood, sampled 21 months after vaccination. The TCR was taken from a man aged 45 to 75 who received an inactivated influenza vaccine. The CDR3 nucleotides are TGTGCCAGCTCAGCCTACTCACAGGGGGGTGAAGCTTTCTTT. Residues: CASSAYSQGGEAFF.